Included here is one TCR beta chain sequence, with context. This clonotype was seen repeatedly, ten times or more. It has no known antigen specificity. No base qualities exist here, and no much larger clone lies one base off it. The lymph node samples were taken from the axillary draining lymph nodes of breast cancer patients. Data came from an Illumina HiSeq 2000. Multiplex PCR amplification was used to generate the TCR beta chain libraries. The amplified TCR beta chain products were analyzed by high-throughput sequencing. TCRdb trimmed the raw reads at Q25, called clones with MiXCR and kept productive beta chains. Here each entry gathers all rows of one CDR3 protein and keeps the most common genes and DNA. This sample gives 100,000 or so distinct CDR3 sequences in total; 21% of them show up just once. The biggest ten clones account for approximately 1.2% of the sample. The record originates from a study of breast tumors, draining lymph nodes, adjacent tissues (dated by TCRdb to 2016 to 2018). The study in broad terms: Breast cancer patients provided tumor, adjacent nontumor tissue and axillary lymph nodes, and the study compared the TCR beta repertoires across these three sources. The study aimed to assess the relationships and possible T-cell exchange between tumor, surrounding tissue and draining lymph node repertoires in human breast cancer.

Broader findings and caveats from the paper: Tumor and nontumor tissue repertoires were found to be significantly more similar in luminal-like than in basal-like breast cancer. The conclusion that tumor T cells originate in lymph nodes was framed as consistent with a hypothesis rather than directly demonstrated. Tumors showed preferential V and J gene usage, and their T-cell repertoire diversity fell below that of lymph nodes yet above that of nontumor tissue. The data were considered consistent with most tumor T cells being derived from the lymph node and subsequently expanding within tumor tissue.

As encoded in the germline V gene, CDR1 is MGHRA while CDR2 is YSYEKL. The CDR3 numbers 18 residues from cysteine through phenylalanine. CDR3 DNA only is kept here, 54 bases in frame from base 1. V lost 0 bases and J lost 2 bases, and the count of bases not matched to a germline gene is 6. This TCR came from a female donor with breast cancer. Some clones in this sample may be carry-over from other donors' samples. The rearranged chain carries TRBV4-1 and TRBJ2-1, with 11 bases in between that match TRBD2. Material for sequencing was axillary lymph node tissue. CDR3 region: CASSQEWVGLAAYNEQFF. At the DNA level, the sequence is TGCGCCAGCAGCCAAGAGTGGGTGGGACTAGCGGCCTACAATGAGCAGTTCTTC.